The T cell receptor beta chain described here comes from a study of shared clonotypes between healthy human individuals. Overall study: With ages of 18 to 49, the donors were a couple of women and a few men.

Only in-frame clones appear in the TCRdb table, and some are missing; sequencing was by immunoSEQ multiplex PCR. There are approximately 2.3 million clones in the sample; over 90% occur only once, and 0.35% to 0.45% lies in the top ten. The CDR3 loop spans 17 amino acids. After removal of 6 bases from V and 4 bases from J, the junction contained 14 bases not matched to a gene. Germline lookup yields CDR1 MDHEN and CDR2 SYDVKM. Of note for this clone: Antigen unknown.

Study-wide results and caveats: Non-shared clonotypes were found to have lower generation probabilities than the clonotypes that were shared by all four of the sorted-subset donors.

The sample consisted of naive CD4+ T cells from PBMCs. Regarding subset: CD45RA+ positively selected. The rearrangement joins TRBV28 to TRBJ2-1, with 8 bases matching TRBD2. This clonotype was obtained from a man aged 18 to 30 in good health. Some clones in this sample may be carry-over from other donors' samples. Here the CDR3 reads CASSVGLAGRKYNEQFF. The CDR3 DNA reads TGTGCCAGCAGCGTAGGGCTAGCGGGTAGGAAATACAATGAGCAGTTCTTC.